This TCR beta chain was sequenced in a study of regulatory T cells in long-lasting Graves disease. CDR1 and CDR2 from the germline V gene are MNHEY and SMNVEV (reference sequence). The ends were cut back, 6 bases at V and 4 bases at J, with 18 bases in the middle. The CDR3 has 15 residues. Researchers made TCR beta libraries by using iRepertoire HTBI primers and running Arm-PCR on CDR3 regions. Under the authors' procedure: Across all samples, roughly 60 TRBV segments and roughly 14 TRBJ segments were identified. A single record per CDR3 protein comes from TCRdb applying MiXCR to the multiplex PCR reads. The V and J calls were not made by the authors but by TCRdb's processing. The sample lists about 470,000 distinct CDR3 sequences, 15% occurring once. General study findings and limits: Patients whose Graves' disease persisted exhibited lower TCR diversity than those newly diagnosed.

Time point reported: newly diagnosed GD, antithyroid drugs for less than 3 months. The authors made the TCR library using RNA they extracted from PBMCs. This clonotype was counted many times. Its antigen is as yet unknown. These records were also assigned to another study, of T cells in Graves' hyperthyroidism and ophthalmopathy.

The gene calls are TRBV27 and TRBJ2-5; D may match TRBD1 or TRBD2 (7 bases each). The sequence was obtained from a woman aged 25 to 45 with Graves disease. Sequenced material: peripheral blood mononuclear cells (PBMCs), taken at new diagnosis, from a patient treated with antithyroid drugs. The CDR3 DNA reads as TGTGCCAGCAGCCTAGGGGGGGACAGCGGAGAGACCCAGTACTTC. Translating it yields CASSLGGDSGETQYF.